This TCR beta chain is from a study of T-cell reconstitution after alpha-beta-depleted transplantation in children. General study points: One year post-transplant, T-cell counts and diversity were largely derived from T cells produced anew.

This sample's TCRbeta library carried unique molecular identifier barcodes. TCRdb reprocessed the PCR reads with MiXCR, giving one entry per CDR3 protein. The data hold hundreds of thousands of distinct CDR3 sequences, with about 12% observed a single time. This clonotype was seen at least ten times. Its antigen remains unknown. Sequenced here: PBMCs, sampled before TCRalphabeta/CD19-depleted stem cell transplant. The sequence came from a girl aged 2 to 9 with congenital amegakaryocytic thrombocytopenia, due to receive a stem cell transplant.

In DNA, the CDR3 is TGCCTACCTGGATCGGTGAACACTGAAGCTTTCTTT. Translated: CLPGSVNTEAFF. The chain links TRBV20-1 to TRBJ1-1, with D unclear. Germline V gives CDR1 DFQATT, CDR2 SNEGSKA (reference sequence). CDR3 length: 12 amino acids.